This T cell receptor (beta chain) was found in a study of OX40 agonist ivuxolimab in advanced cancers. Study background: Checkpoint inhibitors had been given previously to 35% to 50% of patients.

Using immunoSEQ multiplex PCR, the repertoire was profiled, and TCRdb retains in-frame clones only, with some absent. This table has 65,000 to 75,000 clones, roughly 90% appearing once. The CDR3 is 17 amino acids. The V and J ends lost 1 base and 0 bases respectively, with 14 bases between them. Per the germline V gene, CDR1 is SGHRS and CDR2 is YFSETQ. This clone was seen once. V is TRBV5-1 and J is TRBJ2-1; D unclear. This clonotype originated in an adult with an advanced solid tumor such as melanoma, head and neck, liver or kidney cancer. Sequencing was performed on CD4+ or CD8+ T cells sorted from blood, taken in a trial of the OX40 agonist ivuxolimab. The CDR3 spells CASSLSPRRSSYNEQFF. The CDR3 bases are TGCGCCAGCAGCTTGTCACCACGCAGGTCCTCCTACAATGAGCAGTTCTTC.